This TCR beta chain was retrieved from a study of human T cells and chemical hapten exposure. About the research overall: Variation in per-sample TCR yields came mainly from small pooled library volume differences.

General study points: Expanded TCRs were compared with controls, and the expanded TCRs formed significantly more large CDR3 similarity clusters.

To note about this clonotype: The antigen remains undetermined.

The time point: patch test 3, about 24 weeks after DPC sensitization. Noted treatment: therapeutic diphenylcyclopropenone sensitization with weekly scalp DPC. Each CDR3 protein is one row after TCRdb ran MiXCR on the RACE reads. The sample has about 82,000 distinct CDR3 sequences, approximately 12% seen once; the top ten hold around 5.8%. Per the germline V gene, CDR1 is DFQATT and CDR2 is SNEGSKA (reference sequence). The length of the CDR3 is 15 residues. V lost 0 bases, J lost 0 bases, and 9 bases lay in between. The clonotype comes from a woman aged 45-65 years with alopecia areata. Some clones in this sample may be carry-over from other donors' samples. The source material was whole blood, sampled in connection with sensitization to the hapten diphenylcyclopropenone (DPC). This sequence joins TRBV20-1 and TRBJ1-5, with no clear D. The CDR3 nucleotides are TGCAGTGCTAGAGATCCGGGATATAGCAATCAGCCCCAGCATTTT. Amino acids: CSARDPGYSNQPQHF.